The TCR beta chain described here comes from a study of cytomegalovirus exposure and HLA in healthy donors (dated 2017 in TCRdb). Background on the whole study: In an earlier analysis of under 750 of the donors, 276 Gb of sequence data and some 120 million unique TCR beta sequences from about 190 million T cells were reported. About 300 gigabases of sequencing data and roughly 81 million unique TCR sequences made up an early release that covered approximately 700 HLA-typed donors. Of the 300 to 450 genotyped donors, 81% were placed in the genetic ancestry cluster associated with self-reported Caucasian donors. The study aimed to test whether cataloging public T cell receptors could reveal signatures of past pathogen exposure. The study profiled the T cell repertoires of more than 500 subjects by immunosequencing and related them to cytomegalovirus serostatus. In addition to the first cohort of hundreds of subjects, a separate validation cohort of 120 different subjects was used. High-throughput TCR immunosequencing, statistical association of individual TCRs with disease status, and machine learning were combined to predict cytomegalovirus infection status. A later analysis re-examined previously published TCR beta repertoires from more than 650 donors and added high-resolution HLA genotyping to investigate patterns of TCR occurrence. The later analysis used no new phenotypic data to find candidate immune exposures, relying instead on TCR beta sequences and their occurrence across donors. An earlier analysis of several hundred of the donors applied high-throughput TCR beta sequencing to assess whether each TCR beta V gene segment acted as functional or pseudogenic. Alongside the repertoire data, information on donor age, sex, ethnicity and CMV serostatus was compiled. Genome-wide SNP genotypes for about 55% of the 666 donors were used in a later genetic analysis, which treated that subset as a discovery cohort. Every repertoire in the discovery cohort had been generated on one and the same sequencing platform. Class I and class II HLA loci were covered by the typing at four-digit resolution. Typing coverage differed by locus: A, B, C, DRB1 and DQB1 were typed in about 620-640 donors, DQA1 in 500 to 550, DPA1 in roughly 590, and DPB1 in roughly 470. Because of strong linkage in the cohort, 4 to 6 DR-DQ haplotypes were treated as single units for association and clustering. On average, around 240,000 unique TCR beta nucleotide sequences were sequenced per donor among fewer than 500 genotyped donors of the cohort, with about 19% of those sequences being non-productive. Overall study outcomes, separate from this receptor: The authors suggested that the approach could potentially be generalized to other disease states and immunological phenotypes. Over 15 rarely observed V segments, including chromosome 9 orphons, were excluded from the earlier analysis of 550 to 700 of the donors because counts were too low. The cohort was sequenced for TCR beta chains only, and without alpha or paired-chain data the features that could be detected were limited. The only immune exposure information available for the cohort was CMV serostatus. Because HLA typing was missing for some donors at each locus, association tests included only the typed subset. In a later analysis, several top co-occurrence clusters were reported to appear linked to parvovirus B19, influenza, CMV and Epstein-Barr virus. Presence/absence analyses assumed roughly uniform sequencing depth across donors, an assumption that may not hold. In a later analysis, HLA-associated TCR beta chains showed more clonal expansion and lower generation probabilities than non-associated chains that were equally common. In a later analysis, most CMV-associated TCR beta chains were found to appear HLA-restricted, with HLA associations seemingly driven largely by CMV exposure. An earlier analysis of approximately 530 of the donors showed that most TCR beta V segments appeared in productive rearrangements either about 87% or about 30% of the time, which broadly matched IMGT annotations. In vitro tests confirmed that a few of the cytomegalovirus-associated TCR beta chains recognize cytomegalovirus antigens. In a later analysis, TCR association rates were found to vary across HLA loci, with the most associated TCRs seen for DRB1 alleles and the fewest for HLA-C alleles. The study gave a list of 150 to 200 TCR beta chains associated with cytomegalovirus. V-gene and J-gene trimming of TCR beta chains was associated with a missense DCLRE1C variant in a later genetic analysis, and the association was replicated in an independent cohort. When HLA alleles, especially DR and DQ, strongly co-occurred, attributing TCR associations to individual alleles was difficult. A further reported finding was that TCR beta sequences accurately predicted the HLA-A and HLA-B alleles for most subjects in the first cohort. Correlated functional status among segregating V segments might reflect linkage disequilibrium, but an unknown experimental factor could not be ruled out. The classifier was reported to diagnose cytomegalovirus status with high specificity and sensitivity in both the original cohort and the validation cohort. Most TCR sequences were seen in very few donors, while some public TCRs were found in many individuals. Specific HLA alleles were associated with 15,000 to 20,000 TCR beta sequences at a false discovery rate of 0.05 in a later analysis. A group of highly shared sequence variants was considered likely to be a technical artifact of the sequencing pipeline. Compared with the roughly 700-donor mean, donors in an Asian-associated ancestry cluster had fewer N-insertions in productive TCRs, according to a later genetic analysis.

In total, 666 healthy bone marrow donors made up the cohort. Cohort members were all nominally healthy when sampled, although unrecorded immune exposures were likely present. The donor was CMV seropositive and belonged to the group of 250 to 300 seropositive cohort members. A peripheral blood sample was collected from each donor, and TCR beta sequencing was performed on peripheral blood mononuclear cells. Genomic DNA extraction from the blood cell samples was performed with the Qiagen DNeasy Blood Extraction Kit. The library was made by the immunoSEQ multiplex PCR assay. The multiplex PCR relied on a mix of 60 forward primers for TCR Vbeta segments and 13 reverse primers for TCR Jbeta segments. The CDR3 region of rearranged TCR beta genes was amplified from genomic DNA with a multiplex PCR assay. The amplified TCR beta libraries were sequenced on the Illumina HiSeq System as 87-base-pair reads. The paper's data handling went like this. A later analysis tallied 70 million to 100 million unique TCR beta chains across the 666 repertoires, and around 12 million of those chains were shared by two or more donors. Raw reads were error-corrected and collapsed into unique sequences with a nearest-neighbor algorithm that merged closely related sequences to remove PCR and sequencing errors. CDR3 sequences were aligned to IMGT reference sequences to assign V, D and J gene segments. Each retained sequence needed at least a six-nucleotide match to both a V gene segment and a J gene segment. A rearrangement was called productive if the CDR3 had no stop codons and remained in frame with V and J, and every other rearrangement was called non-productive. CDR3 was defined according to IMGT convention as the region running from the second conserved V-encoded cysteine to the conserved J-encoded phenylalanine. In an earlier analysis of more than 550 of the donors, sequences lacking an unambiguous match to a single V gene segment were excluded. In an earlier analysis of approximately 590 of the donors, a V segment was called functional when productive rearrangements were above 56.7%, and segregating when the standard deviation between donors exceeded 5%. A statistical classification framework was built for diagnosing cytomegalovirus status from the catalog of TCR beta chain sequences. V and J gene assignment, in a later analysis, came from comparing TCR nucleotide sequences with IMGT/GENE-DB human TR gene sequences. The TCRdist pipeline was used in a later analysis to assign CDR3 sequences and most-parsimonious VDJ recombination scenarios. In a later analysis, each TCR beta chain was defined by its CDR3 amino acid sequence together with its V-gene family, and reads lacking a unique V-gene family were excluded. In a later analysis, around 600 highly shared, low-generation-probability nucleotide sequences were removed to address suspected cross-contamination and a sequencing artifact. In a later analysis, a clonal expansion index for each public chain was calculated from normalized within-repertoire ranks of inferred template counts. A later analysis computed generation probabilities with a VDJ recombination model fitted to out-of-frame rearrangements, and checked the results against IGoR. Hypergeometric tests were used in a later analysis to score TCR-TCR, TCR-HLA and TCR-CMV co-occurrence, with a repertoire-size bias correction applied to the TCR pairs. To estimate false discovery rates, a later analysis permuted the HLA or CMV assignments 20 times. A later analysis grouped co-occurring TCRs with DBSCAN, adding TCRdist sequence similarity when clustering within HLA-allele-positive subsets. Repertoires with fewer than 30,000 or more than 120,000 public chains, plus five repertoires with anomalous nucleotide sharing, were excluded from co-occurrence clustering. TCRdb retrieved this table from immuneACCESS and kept in-frame rearrangements only. Not all clones are present; in checked studies, unresolved V genes account for under half, and no reason is known for the remainder. The V and J calls and clone size are taken from that table; D and trimming were inferred from the DNA. For this sample the table gives approximately 170,000 clones, of which more than 70% were detected only once. Together, the top ten hold under 5% of the sample.

This clone came up once. The specificity of this receptor is unknown. No much larger clone is present one base from it, and per-base qualities are unavailable. The sequence was collected from a woman in her forties or fifties in good health and CMV-seropositive. The specimen sequenced was PBMCs.

The bases read TGTGCCAGCAGCCAAGACTGGAGGGGAGAGACCCAGTACTTC. It specifies CASSQDWRGETQYF. The V and J segments used are TRBV14 and TRBJ2-5; the D gene is possibly TRBD2, with 6 bases matching. As encoded in the germline V gene, CDR1 is SGHDN while CDR2 is FVKESK. At the junction V is shortened by 0 bases and J by 4 bases, with 9 bases in between. The CDR3 goes from the cysteine to the phenylalanine over 14 residues. The read is trimmed to its CDR3 DNA, 42 bases read in frame from base 1.